A single sample is the source of the 5 T cell receptor beta chains below, sequenced in a study of blood T cell repertoires in COVID-19. Profiled with immunoSEQ multiplex PCR; TCRdb holds only in-frame clones, not every one. Of about 190,000 clones listed, around four fifths are singletons. Sequenced input: peripheral blood. These TCRs come from a man aged 25 to 40 with active or convalescent COVID-19.

The chain uses TRBV27 and TRBJ1-5; TRBD1 might be the D (5 bases). This CDR3 region has 14 residues. Germline lookup yields CDR1 MNHEY and CDR2 SMNVEV (reference sequence). Trimming took off 3 bases at V and 2 bases at J, with 8 bases between the two ends. CDR3 bases: TGTGCCAGCAGTTTGACAGCTGGCAATCAGCCCCAGCATTTT. Protein product: CASSLTAGNQPQHF.

This sequence joins TRBV27 and TRBJ2-3; a weak D match, TRBD1 (5 bases). V lost 3 bases and J lost 0, with 7 bases in between. The CDR3 consists of 14 residues. The germline gives CDR1 MNHEY, CDR2 SMNVEV (reference sequence). In nucleotides, the CDR3 is TGTGCCAGCAGTTTTAAGGGGAGCACAGATACGCAGTATTTT. Amino acids: CASSFKGSTDTQYF.

V gene TRBV10-3 combines with J gene TRBJ2-2; the match to TRBD1 covers 10 bases. V dropped 6 bases and J dropped 0; count of bases not matched to a gene: 13. CDR1 and CDR2 (germline): ENHRY, SYGVKD. The CDR3 is 19 amino acids. The CDR3 is CAIRRGQGKSDANTGELFF. The CDR3 region has the DNA TGTGCCATCAGGCGGGGACAGGGGAAGAGTGATGCGAACACCGGGGAGCTGTTTTTT.

The chain joins TRBV9 to TRBJ2-2, with D possibly being TRBD2 (5 bases). V lost 4 bases to trimming and J lost 3 bases, with 16 bases between them. This CDR3 has 16 residues. Germline-derived CDR1 and CDR2 are SGDLS and YYNGEE. In DNA form, the CDR3 reads TGTGCCAGCAGCATCCCCAATGCGGGCGACACCGGGGAGCTGTTTTTT. It encodes CASSIPNAGDTGELFF.

This chain links TRBV12-5 with TRBJ1-1, with 8 bases aligning to TRBD1. The CDR3 loop spans 15 amino acids. Germline V gene lookup returns CDR1 LGHNT and CDR2 FRNRAP. V lost 5 bases to trimming and J lost 1 base; unmatched junction nucleotides: 6. This chain's CDR3 is CASGPGGYSNTEAFF. In DNA, the CDR3 is TGTGCTAGTGGTCCAGGGGGCTACTCGAACACTGAAGCTTTCTTT.